This T cell receptor beta chain was captured in a study of CD8+ T cells in alopecia areata. Findings of the study overall: Unlike in mice, where it was clearer, TCR sharing across patients was less clear, possibly HLA-related. Normal scalp showed lower clonality than lesional scalp, especially alopecia totalis/universalis.

Germline CDR1 and CDR2: SQVTM and ANQGSEA. Trimming took off 2 bases at V and 4 bases at J, with 15 bases between the two ends. The CDR3 sequence is 15 residues long. Note on this clone: Its antigen remains unidentified.

In each case, RNA was isolated and then reverse transcribed into cDNA as the sequencing template. TCRdb keeps only in-frame clones here, not all; method: immunoSEQ multiplex PCR. This table holds about 140,000 clones, approximately 65% found once. The clonotype originates from a human donor in good health. Input material: CD8+ T cells sorted from blood. The chain joins TRBV29-1 to TRBJ2-1, with D possibly being TRBD1 (5 bases). The CDR3 spells CSVEQGQVKYNEQFF. DNA of the CDR3: TGCAGCGTTGAACAGGGTCAGGTGAAATACAATGAGCAGTTCTTC.